This T cell receptor beta chain was documented in a study of blood T cell repertoires in COVID-19. The CDR3 runs 13 residues. V was cut by 4 bases and J by 4 bases, with 8 bases left in between. Germline CDR1 reads KGHDR; CDR2 reads SFDVKD. Using immunoSEQ multiplex PCR, the repertoire was profiled, and TCRdb retains in-frame clones only, with some absent. The repertoire has about 400,000 clones, about 85% of them found once; the top ten carry about 2.1%. This sequence originates from a woman aged 18-29 years with acute COVID-19. The sample consisted of PBMCs or T cells enriched from blood (not recorded which). The rearrangement uses TRBV24-1 and TRBJ2-3, with a possible D match to TRBD1 (6 bases). CDR3 DNA: TGTGCCACCAGTGAGTACAGGGCAGATACGCAGTATTTT. This gives the protein CATSEYRADTQYF.